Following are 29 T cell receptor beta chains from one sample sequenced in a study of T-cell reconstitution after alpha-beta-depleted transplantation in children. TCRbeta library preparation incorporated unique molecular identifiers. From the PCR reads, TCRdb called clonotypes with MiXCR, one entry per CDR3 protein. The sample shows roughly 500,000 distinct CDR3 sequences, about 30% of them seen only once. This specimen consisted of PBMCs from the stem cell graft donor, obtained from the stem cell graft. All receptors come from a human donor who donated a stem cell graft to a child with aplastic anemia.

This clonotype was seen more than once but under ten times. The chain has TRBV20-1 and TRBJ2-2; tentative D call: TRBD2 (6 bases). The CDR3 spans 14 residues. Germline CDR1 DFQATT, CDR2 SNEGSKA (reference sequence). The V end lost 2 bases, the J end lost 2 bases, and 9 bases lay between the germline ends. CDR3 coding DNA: TGCAGTGCTAGACCAGCGGGCAACACCGGGGAGCTGTTTTTT. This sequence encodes CSARPAGNTGELFF.

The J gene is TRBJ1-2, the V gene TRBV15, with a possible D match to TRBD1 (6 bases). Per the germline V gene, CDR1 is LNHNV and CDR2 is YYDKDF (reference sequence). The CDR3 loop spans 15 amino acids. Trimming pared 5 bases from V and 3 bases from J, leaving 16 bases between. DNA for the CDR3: TGTGCCACCAGCGGAACTAACAGGGACCACTATGGCTACACCTTC. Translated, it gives CATSGTNRDHYGYTF.

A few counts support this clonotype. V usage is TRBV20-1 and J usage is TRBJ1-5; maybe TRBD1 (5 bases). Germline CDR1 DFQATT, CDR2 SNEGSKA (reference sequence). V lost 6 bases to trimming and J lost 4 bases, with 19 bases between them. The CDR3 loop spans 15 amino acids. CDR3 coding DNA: TGCAGTGCCATCCTCCGGGACGTCTTTAATCAGCCCCAGCATTTT. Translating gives CSAILRDVFNQPQHF.

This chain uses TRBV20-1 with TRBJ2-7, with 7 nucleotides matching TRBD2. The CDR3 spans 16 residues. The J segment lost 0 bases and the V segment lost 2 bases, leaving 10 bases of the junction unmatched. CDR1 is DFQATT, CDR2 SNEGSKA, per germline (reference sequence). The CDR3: CSARFAGAGSSYEQYF. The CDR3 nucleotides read TGCAGTGCTAGATTCGCGGGAGCGGGTAGCTCCTACGAGCAGTACTTC.

CDR3 DNA: TGTGCCAGCAGCCGCAGGGGGTCGGGCAATCAGCCCCAGCATTTT. Translation: CASSRRGSGNQPQHF. V is TRBV16 and J is TRBJ1-5; 7 bases agree with TRBD1. V lost 4 bases and J lost 2; bases outside the gene matches: 5. This CDR3 spans 15 amino acids. Looked up from germline, CDR1 is KGHSY and CDR2 is FQNENV. Based on the CDR3 plus reference TRBV16 and TRBJ1-5, the full variable domain is GEEVAQTPKHLVRGEGQKAKLYCAPIKGHSYVFWYQQVLKNEFKFLISFQNENVFDETGMPKERFSAKCLPNSPCSLEIQATKLEDSAVYFCASSRRGSGNQPQHFGDGTRLSIL.

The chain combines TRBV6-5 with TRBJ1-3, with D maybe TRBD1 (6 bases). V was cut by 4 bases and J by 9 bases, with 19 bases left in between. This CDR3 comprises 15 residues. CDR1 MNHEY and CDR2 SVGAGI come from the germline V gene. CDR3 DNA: TGTGCCAGCAGTTCTCGGACAGCCACCGAGAGCACCATATATTTT. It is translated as CASSSRTATESTIYF.

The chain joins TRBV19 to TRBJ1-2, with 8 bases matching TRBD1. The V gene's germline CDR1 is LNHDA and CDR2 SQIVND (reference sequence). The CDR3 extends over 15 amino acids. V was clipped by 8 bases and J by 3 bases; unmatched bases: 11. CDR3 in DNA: TGTGCCAGTCATACTTGGACAGGGCGAGACTATGGCTACACCTTC. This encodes CASHTWTGRDYGYTF.

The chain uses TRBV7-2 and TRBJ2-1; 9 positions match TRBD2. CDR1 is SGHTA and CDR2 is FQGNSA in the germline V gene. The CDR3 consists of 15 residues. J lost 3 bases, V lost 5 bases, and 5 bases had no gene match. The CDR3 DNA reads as TGTGCCAGCAGCACGCGGGAGGGCCTCTACAATGAGCAGTTCTTC. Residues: CASSTREGLYNEQFF.

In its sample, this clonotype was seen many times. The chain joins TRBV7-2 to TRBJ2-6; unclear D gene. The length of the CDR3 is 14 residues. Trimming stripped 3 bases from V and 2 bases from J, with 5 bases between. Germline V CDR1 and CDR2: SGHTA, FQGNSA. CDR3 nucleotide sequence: TGTGCCAGCAGCTTGTCAGCTGGGGCCAACGTCCTGACTTTC. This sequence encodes CASSLSAGANVLTF.

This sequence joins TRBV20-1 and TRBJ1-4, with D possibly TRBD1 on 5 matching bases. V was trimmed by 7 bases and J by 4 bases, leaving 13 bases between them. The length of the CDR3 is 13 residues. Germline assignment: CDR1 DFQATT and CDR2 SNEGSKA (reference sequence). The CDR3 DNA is TGCAGTGTTAGGGGAAACCTTAATGAAAAACTGTTTTTT. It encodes CSVRGNLNEKLFF.

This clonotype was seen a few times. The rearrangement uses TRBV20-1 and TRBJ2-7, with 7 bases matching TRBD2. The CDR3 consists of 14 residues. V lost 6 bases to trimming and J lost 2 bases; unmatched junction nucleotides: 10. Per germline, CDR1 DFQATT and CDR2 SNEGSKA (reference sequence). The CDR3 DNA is TGCAGTGCGGGGGGGTGGACGCTAACCTACGAGCAGTACTTC. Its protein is CSAGGWTLTYEQYF.

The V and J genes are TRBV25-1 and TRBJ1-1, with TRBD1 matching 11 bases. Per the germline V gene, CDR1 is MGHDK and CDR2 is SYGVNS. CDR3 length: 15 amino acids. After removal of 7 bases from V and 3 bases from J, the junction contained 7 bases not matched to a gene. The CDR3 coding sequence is TGTGCCAGCAACCCGGGACAGGGGGGTTACACTGAAGCTTTCTTT. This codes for CASNPGQGGYTEAFF.

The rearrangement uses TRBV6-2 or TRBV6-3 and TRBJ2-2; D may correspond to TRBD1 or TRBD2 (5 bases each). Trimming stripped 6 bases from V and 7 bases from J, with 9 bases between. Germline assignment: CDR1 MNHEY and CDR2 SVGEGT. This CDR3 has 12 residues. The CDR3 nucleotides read TGTGCCAGCAGGACGAGGGGCGGGGAGCTGTTTTTT. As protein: CASRTRGGELFF.

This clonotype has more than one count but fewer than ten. The CDR3 DNA reads as TGCAGTGCTAGTTCCTCAGGGGAGGCAGATACGCAGTATTTT. Its protein is CSASSSGEADTQYF. This chain joins TRBV20-1 and TRBJ2-3; TRBD1 or TRBD2 may be the D gene (6 bases each). The CDR3 spans 14 residues. Trimming took off 3 bases at V and 4 bases at J, with 14 bases between the two ends. In germline, CDR1 is DFQATT, CDR2 SNEGSKA (reference sequence).

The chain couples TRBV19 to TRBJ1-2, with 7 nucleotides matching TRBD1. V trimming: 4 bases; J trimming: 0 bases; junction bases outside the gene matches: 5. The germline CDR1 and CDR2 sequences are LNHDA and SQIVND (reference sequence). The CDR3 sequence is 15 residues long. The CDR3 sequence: CASSTAGTANYGYTF. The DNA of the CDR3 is TGTGCCAGTAGTACCGCCGGGACAGCTAACTATGGCTACACCTTC.

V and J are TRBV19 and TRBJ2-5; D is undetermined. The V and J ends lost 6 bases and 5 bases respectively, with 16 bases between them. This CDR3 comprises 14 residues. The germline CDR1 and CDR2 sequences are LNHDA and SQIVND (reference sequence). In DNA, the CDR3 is TGTGCCAGTAGGTCCTCCACTGGGAAGGAGACCCAGTACTTC. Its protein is CASRSSTGKETQYF.

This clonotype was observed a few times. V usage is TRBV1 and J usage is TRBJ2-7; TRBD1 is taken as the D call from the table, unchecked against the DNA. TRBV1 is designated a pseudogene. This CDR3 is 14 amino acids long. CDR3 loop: CTSSQVGQDYEQYV. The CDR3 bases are TGCACCAGCAGCCAAGTGGGACAGGACTACGAGCAGTACGTC.

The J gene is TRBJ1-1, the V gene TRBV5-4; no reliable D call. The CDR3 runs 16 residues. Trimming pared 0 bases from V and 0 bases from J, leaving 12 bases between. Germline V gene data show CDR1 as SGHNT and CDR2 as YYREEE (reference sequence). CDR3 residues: CASSLEVWPMNTEAFF. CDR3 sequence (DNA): TGTGCCAGCAGCTTGGAGGTATGGCCCATGAACACTGAAGCTTTCTTT.

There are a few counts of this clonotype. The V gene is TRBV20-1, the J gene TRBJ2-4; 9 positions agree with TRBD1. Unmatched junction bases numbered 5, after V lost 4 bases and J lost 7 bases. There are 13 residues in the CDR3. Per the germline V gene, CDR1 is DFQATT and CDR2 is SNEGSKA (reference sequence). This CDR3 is CSANGDRDNIQYF. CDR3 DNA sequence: TGCAGTGCTAATGGGGACAGGGACAACATTCAGTACTTC.

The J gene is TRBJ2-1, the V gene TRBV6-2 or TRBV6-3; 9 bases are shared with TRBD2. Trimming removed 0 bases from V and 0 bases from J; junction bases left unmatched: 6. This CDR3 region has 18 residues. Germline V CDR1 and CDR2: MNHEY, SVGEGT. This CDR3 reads CASSYSRSGRHSYNEQFF. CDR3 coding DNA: TGTGCCAGCAGTTACTCGAGGAGCGGGAGGCACTCCTACAATGAGCAGTTCTTC.

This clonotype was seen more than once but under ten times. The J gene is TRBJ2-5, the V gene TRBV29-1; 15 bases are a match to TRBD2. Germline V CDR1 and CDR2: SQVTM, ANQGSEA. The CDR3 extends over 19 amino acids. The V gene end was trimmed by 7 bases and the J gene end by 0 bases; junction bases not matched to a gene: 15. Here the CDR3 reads CSALGLAGGRYPYQETQYF. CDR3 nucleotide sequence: TGCAGCGCGCTGGGACTAGCGGGAGGAAGATACCCCTACCAAGAGACCCAGTACTTC.

CDR3 residues: CASSLFDRAAGYTF. In DNA, the CDR3 is TGCGCCAGCAGCTTGTTCGACAGGGCTGCTGGCTACACCTTC. The chain links TRBV5-1 to TRBJ1-2; 7 bases fit TRBD1. The CDR3 spans 14 residues. With 1 base clipped from V and 7 bases from J, the junction kept 7 bases outside the gene matches. The germline gives CDR1 SGHRS, CDR2 YFSETQ.

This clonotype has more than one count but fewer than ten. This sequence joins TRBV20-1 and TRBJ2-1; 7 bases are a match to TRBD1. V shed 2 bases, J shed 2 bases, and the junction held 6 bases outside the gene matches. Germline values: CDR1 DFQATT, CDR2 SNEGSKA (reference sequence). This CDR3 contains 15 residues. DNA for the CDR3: TGCAGTGCTAGAATCGTACAGGGGCCCTACAATGAGCAGTTCTTC. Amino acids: CSARIVQGPYNEQFF.

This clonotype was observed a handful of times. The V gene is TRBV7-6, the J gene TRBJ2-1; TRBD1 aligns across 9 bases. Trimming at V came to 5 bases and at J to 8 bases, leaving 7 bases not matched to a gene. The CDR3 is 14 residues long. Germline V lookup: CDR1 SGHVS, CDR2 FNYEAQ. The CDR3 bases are TGTGCCAGCAGCCCCGGACAGGGGACGGATGAGCAGTTCTTC. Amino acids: CASSPGQGTDEQFF.

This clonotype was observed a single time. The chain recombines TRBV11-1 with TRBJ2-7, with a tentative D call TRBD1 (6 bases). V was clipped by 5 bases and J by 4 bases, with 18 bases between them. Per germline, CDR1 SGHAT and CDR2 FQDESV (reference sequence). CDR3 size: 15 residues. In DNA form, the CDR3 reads TGTGCCAGCAGCCGCCGGGACAAGGGGACATACGAGCAGTACTTC. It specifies CASSRRDKGTYEQYF.

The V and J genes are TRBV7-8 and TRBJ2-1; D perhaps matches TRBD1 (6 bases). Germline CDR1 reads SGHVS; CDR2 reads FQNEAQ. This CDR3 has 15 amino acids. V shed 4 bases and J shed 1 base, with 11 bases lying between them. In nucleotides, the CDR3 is TGTGCCAGCAGCTCACAGGGCCGATCCTACAATGAGCAGTTCTTC. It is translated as CASSSQGRSYNEQFF.

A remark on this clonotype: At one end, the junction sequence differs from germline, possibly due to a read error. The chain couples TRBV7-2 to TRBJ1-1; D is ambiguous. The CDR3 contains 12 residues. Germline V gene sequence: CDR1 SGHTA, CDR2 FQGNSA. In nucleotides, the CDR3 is TGTGCCAACAGCTTAGGCCCCTCTGAAGCTTTCTTT. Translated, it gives CANSLGPSEAFF.

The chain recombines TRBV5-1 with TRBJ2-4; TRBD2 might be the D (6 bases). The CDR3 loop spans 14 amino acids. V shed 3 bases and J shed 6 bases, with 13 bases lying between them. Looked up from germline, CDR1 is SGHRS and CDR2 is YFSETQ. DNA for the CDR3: TGCGCCAGCAGCTCCGGGGGACGGGGAAACATTCAGTACTTC. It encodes CASSSGGRGNIQYF.

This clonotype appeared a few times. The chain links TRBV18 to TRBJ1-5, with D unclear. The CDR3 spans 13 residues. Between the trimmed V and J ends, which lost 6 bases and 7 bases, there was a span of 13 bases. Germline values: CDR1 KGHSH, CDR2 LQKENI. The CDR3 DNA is TGTGCCAGCTCCCCGGGAGCTAACCAGCCCCAGCATTTT. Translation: CASSPGANQPQHF.